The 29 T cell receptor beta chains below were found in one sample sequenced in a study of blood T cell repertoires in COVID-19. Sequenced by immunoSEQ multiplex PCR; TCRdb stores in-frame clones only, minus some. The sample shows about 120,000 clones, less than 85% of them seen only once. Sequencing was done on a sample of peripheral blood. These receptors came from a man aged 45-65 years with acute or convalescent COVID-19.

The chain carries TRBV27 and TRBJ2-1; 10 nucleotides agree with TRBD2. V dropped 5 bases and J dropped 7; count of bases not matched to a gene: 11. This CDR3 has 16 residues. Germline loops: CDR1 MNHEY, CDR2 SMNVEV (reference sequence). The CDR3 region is CASSRQREGLGNEQFF. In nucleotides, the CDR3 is TGTGCCAGCAGTCGACAGCGGGAGGGCCTGGGAAATGAGCAGTTCTTC.

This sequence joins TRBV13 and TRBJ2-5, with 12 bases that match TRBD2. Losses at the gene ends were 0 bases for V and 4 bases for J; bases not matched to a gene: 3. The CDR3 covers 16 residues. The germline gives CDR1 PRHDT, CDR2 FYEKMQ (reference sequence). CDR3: CASSLGQTSGRETQYF. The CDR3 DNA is TGTGCCAGCAGCTTAGGCCAGACTAGCGGGAGAGAGACCCAGTACTTC. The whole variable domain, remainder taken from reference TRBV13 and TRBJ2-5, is AAGVIQSPRHLIKEKRETATLKCYPIPRHDTVYWYQQGPGQDPQFLISFYEKMQSDKGSIPDRFSAQQFSDYHSELNMSSLELGDSALYFCASSLGQTSGRETQYFGPGTRLLVL.

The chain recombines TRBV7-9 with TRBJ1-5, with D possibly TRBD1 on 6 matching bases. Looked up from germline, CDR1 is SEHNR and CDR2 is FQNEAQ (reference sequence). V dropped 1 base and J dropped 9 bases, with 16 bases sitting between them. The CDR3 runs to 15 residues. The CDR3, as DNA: TGTGCCAGCAGCTTAGATAGTCAGGGGACGGCGCCCCAGCATTTT. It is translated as CASSLDSQGTAPQHF.

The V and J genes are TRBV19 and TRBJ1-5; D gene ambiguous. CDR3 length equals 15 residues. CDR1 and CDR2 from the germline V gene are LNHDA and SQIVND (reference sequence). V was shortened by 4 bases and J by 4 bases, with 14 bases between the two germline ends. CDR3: CASSRERAWNQPQHF. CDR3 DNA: TGTGCCAGTAGTAGGGAGAGGGCGTGGAATCAGCCCCAGCATTTT.

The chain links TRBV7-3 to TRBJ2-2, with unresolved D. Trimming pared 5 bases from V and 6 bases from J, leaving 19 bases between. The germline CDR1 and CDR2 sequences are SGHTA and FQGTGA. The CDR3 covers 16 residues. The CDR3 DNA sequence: TGTGCCAGCAGCCTTCAGACCGCTTATAGCTCCGGGGAGCTGTTTTTT. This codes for CASSLQTAYSSGELFF.

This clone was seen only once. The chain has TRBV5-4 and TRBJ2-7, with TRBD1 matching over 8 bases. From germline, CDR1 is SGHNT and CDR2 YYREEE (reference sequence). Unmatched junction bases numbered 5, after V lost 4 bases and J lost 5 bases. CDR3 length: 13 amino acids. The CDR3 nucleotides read TGTGCCAGCAGCACGGACAGGGCCGACGAGCAGTACTTC. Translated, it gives CASSTDRADEQYF.

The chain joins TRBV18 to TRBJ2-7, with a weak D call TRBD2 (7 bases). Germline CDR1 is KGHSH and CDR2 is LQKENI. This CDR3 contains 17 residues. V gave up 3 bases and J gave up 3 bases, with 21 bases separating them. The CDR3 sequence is CASSPQGGGTQYYEQYF. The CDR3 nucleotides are TGTGCCAGCTCACCTCAAGGGGGGGGGACACAGTACTACGAGCAGTACTTC.

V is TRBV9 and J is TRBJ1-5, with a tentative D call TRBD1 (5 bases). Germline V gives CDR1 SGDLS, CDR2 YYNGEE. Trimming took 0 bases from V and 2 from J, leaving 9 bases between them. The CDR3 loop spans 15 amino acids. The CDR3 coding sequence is TGTGCCAGCAGCGTAGGGGGCGTGCGCAATCAGCCCCAGCATTTT. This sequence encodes CASSVGGVRNQPQHF.

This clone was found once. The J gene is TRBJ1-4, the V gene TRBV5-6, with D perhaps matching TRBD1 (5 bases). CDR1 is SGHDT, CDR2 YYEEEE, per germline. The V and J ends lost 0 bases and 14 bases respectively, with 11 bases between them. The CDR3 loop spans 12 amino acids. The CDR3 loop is CASSLDWQGLFF. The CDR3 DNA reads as TGTGCCAGCAGCTTGGATTGGCAGGGCCTGTTTTTT.

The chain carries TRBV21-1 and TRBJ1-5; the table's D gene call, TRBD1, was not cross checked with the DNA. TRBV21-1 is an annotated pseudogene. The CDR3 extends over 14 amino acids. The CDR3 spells CASNEDRTDQPQHF. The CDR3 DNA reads TGTGCCAGCAACGAGGACAGGACAGATCAGCCCCAGCATTTT.

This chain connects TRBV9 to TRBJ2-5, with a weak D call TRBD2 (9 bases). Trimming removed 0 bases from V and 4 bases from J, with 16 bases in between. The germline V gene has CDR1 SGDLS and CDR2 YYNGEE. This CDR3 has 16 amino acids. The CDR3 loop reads CASSVGLAGQVETQYF. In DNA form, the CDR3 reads TGTGCCAGCAGCGTAGGTCTAGCGGGACAGGTAGAGACCCAGTACTTC. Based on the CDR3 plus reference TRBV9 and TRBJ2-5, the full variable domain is DSGVTQTPKHLITATGQRVTLRCSPRSGDLSVYWYQQSLDQGLQFLIQYYNGEERAKGNILERFSAQQFPDLHSELNLSSLELGDSALYFCASSVGLAGQVETQYFGPGTRLLVL.

The CDR3 nucleotides read TGTGCCAGTAGTCGTCTCCGGACAGCAATCTACGAGCAGTACTTC. It specifies CASSRLRTAIYEQYF. The rearrangement uses TRBV19 and TRBJ2-7, with D perhaps matching TRBD1 (6 bases). V dropped 5 bases and J dropped 3 bases, with 17 bases sitting between them. The germline gives CDR1 LNHDA, CDR2 SQIVND (reference sequence). The CDR3 is made up of 15 amino acids. The full variable domain, rest sourced from reference TRBV19 and TRBJ2-7, is DGGITQSPKYLFRKEGQNVTLSCEQNLNHDAMYWYRQDPGQGLRLIYYSQIVNDFQKGDIAEGYSVSREKKESFPLTVTSAQKNPTAFYLCASSRLRTAIYEQYFGPGTRLTVT.

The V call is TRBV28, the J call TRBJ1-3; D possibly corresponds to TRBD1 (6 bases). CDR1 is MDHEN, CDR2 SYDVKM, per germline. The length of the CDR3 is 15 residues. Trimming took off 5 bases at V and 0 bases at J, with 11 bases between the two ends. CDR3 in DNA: TGTGCCAGCAGTCCCGGACAGAGCTCTGGAAACACCATATATTTT. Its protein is CASSPGQSSGNTIYF.

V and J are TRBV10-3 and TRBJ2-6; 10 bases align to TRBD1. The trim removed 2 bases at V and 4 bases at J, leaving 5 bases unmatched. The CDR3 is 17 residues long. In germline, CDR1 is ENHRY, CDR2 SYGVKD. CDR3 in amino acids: CAISEETGGGGANVLTF. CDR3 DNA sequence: TGTGCCATCAGTGAGGAGACAGGGGGCGGAGGGGCCAACGTCCTGACTTTC.

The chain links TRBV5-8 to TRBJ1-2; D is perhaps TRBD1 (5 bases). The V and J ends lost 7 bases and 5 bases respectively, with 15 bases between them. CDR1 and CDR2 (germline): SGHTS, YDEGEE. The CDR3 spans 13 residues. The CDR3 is CASVSGGNYGYTF. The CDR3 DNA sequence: TGTGCCAGCGTATCGGGGGGTAATTATGGCTACACCTTC.

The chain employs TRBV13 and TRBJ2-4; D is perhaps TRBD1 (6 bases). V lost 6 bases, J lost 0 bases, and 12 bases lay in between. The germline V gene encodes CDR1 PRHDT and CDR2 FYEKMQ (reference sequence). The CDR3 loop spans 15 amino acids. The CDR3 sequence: CASSSGTLAKNIQYF. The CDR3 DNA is TGTGCCAGCAGTTCCGGGACACTAGCCAAAAACATTCAGTACTTC.

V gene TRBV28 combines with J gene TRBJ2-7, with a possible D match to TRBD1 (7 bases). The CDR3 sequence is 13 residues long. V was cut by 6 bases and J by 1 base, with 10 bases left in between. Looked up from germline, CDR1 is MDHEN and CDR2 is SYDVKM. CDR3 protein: CASRAGGSYEQYF. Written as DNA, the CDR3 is TGTGCCAGCAGGGCAGGGGGGTCCTACGAGCAGTACTTC.

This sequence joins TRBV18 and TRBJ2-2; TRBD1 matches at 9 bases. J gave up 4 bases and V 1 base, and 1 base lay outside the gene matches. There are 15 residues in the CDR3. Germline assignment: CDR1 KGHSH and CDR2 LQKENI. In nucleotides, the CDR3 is TGTGCCAGCTCACCACGGGACAGGGTCACCGGGGAGCTGTTTTTT. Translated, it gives CASSPRDRVTGELFF.

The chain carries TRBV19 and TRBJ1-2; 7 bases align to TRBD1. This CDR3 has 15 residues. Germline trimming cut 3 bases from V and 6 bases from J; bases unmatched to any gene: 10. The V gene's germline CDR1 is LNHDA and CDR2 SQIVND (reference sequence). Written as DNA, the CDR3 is TGTGCCAGTAGTATTCAGGCCGACAGGGCGGATGGCTACACCTTC. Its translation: CASSIQADRADGYTF.

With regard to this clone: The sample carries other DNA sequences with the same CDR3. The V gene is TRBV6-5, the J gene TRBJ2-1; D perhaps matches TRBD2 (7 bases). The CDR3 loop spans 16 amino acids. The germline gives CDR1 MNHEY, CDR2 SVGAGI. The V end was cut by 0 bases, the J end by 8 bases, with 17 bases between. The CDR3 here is CASSYSYVGGADEQFF. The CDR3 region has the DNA TGTGCCAGCAGTTACTCCTATGTAGGGGGGGCCGATGAGCAGTTCTTC.

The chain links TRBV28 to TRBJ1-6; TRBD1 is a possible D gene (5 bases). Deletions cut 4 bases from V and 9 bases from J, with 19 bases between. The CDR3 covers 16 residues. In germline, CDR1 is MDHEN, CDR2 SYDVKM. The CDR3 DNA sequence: TGTGCCAGCAGTTCACTTCGACCAAGGGGAATTTCACCCCTCCACTTT. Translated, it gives CASSSLRPRGISPLHF. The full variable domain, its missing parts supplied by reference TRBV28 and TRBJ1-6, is DVKVTQSSRYLVKRTGEKVFLECVQDMDHENMFWYRQDPGLGLRLIYFSYDVKMKEKGDIPEGYSVSREKKERFSLILESASTNQTSMYLCASSSLRPRGISPLHFGNGTRLTVT.

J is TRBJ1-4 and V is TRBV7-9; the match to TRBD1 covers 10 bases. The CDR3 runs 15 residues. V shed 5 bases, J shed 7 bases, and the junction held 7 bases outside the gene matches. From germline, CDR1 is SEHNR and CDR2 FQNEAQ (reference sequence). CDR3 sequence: CASSRDRGAGEKLFF. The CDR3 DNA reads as TGTGCCAGCAGCCGGGACAGGGGCGCTGGTGAAAAACTGTTTTTT.

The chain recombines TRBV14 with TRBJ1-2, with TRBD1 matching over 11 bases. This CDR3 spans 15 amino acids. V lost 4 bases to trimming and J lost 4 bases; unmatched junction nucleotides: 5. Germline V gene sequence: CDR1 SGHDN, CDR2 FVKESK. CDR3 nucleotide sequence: TGTGCCAGCAGCCCGCGGGACAGGGGGGGCTATGGCTACACCTTC. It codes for CASSPRDRGGYGYTF. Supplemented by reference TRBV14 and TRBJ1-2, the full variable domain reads EAGVTQFPSHSVIEKGQTVTLRCDPISGHDNLYWYRRVMGKEIKFLLHFVKESKQDESGMPNNRFLAERTGGTYSTLKVQPAELEDSGVYFCASSPRDRGGYGYTFGSGTRLTVV.

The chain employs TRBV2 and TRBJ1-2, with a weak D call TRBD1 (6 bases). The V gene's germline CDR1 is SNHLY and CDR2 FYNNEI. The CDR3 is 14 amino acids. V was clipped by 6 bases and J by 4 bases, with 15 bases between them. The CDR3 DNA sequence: TGTGCCAGCAGAGGGGGGGCCGGAACCTATGGCTACACCTTC. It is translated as CASRGGAGTYGYTF.

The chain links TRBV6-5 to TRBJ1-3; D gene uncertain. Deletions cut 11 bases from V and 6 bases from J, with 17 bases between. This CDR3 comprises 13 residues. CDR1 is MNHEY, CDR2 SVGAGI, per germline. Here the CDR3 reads CAVGLGRLNTIYF. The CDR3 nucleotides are TGTGCCGTCGGTTTGGGCCGTTTAAACACCATATATTTT.

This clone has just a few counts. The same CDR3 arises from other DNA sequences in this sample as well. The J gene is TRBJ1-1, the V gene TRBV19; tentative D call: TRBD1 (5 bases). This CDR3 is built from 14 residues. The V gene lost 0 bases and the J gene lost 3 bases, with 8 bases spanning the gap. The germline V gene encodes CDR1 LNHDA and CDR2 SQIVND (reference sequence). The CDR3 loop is CASSIDRGDTEAFF. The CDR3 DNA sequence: TGTGCCAGTAGTATAGATCGGGGGGACACTGAAGCTTTCTTT.

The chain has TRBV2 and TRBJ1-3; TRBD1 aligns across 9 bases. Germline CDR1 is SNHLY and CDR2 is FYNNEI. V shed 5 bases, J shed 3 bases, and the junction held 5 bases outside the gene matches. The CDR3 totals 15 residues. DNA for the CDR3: TGTGCCAGCAGTCCCGGGACAGGGCGTGGAAACACCATATATTTT. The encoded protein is CASSPGTGRGNTIYF.

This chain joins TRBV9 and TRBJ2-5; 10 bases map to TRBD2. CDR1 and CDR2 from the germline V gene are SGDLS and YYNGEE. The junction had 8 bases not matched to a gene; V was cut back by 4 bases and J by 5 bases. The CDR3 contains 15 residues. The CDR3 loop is CASSPVAGGRETQYF. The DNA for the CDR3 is TGTGCCAGCAGCCCCGTAGCGGGAGGACGGGAGACCCAGTACTTC. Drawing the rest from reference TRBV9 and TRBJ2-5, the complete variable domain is DSGVTQTPKHLITATGQRVTLRCSPRSGDLSVYWYQQSLDQGLQFLIQYYNGEERAKGNILERFSAQQFPDLHSELNLSSLELGDSALYFCASSPVAGGRETQYFGPGTRLLVL.

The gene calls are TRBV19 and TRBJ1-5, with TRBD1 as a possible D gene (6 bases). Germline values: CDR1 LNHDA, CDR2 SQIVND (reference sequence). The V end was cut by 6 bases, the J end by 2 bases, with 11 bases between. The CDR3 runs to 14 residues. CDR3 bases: TGTGCCAGTAGCCAACAGGGAGGCAATCAGCCCCAGCATTTT. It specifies CASSQQGGNQPQHF.